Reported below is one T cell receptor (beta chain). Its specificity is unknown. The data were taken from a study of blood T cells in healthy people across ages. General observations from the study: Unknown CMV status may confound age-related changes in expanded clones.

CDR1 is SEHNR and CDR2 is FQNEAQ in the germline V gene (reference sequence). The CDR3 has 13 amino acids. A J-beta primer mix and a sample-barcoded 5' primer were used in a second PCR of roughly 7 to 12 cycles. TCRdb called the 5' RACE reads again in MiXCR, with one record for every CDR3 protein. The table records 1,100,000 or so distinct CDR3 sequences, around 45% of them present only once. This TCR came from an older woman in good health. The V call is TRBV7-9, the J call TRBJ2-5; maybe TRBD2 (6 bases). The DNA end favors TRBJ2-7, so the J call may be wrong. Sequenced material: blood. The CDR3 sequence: CASSSLGGVEQYF. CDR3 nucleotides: TGTGCCAGCAGCTCTTTAGGAGGGGTCGAGCAGTACTTC.